These 18 T cell receptor beta chains came from one sample sequenced in a study of beta chain features in type 1 diabetes. Expressed TCRB transcripts were sequenced because the entire RNA isolate underwent reverse transcription. Data came from immunoSEQ multiplex PCR; TCRdb stores just in-frame clones and leaves some out. The sample has roughly 42,000 clones, 50% seen once. Source material: stem cell memory CD4+ T cells from blood. The receptors here all came from a woman aged 25 to 39 in good health.

The gene calls are TRBV7-2 and TRBJ1-4; TRBD1 aligns across 10 bases. J was trimmed by 2 bases and V by 1 base; bases with no gene match: 4. This CDR3 is built from 17 residues. Germline V gene sequence: CDR1 SGHTA, CDR2 FQGNSA. This chain's CDR3 is CASSLGDRGWTNEKLFF. DNA for the CDR3: TGTGCCAGCAGCTTAGGGGACAGGGGTTGGACTAATGAAAAACTGTTTTTT.

This clone was seen a few times. CDR3 DNA sequence: TGTGCCAGCAGTTACCCGACAGGGTACTACGAGCAGTACTTC. Its translation: CASSYPTGYYEQYF. V and J are TRBV6-6 and TRBJ2-5, with TRBD1 matching over 7 bases. Near its end, the DNA agrees better with TRBJ2-7, so the J call may be wrong. The CDR3 contains 14 residues. In germline, CDR1 is MNHNY, CDR2 SVGAGI (reference sequence).

The count of this clone is one. The chain uses TRBV28 and TRBJ1-1, with TRBD1 matching over 7 bases. This CDR3 is built from 16 residues. Germline V gene data show CDR1 as MDHEN and CDR2 as SYDVKM. J gave up 8 bases and V 11 bases, and 23 bases lay outside the gene matches. This chain's CDR3 is CASDGGGLQRPLEAFF. In nucleotides, the CDR3 is TGTGCCTCCGACGGAGGGGGCCTCCAACGGCCCCTCGAAGCTTTCTTT.

The chain joins TRBV28 to TRBJ1-1; D call uncertain. This CDR3 is 16 amino acids long. V was cut by 3 bases and J by 4 bases, with 18 bases left in between. CDR1 MDHEN and CDR2 SYDVKM come from the germline V gene. The CDR3 loop reads CASSLALGGRSTEAFF. CDR3 nucleotide sequence: TGTGCCAGCAGTTTGGCCCTCGGTGGAAGGAGCACTGAAGCTTTCTTT.

The chain uses TRBV6-6 and TRBJ2-1; D is undetermined. The V gene lost 2 bases and the J gene lost 8 bases, with 4 bases spanning the gap. CDR1 is MNHNY, CDR2 SVGAGI, per germline (reference sequence). This CDR3 region has 11 residues. Written as DNA, the CDR3 is TGTGCCAGCAGTTACGTCGATGAGCAGTTCTTC. Translation gives CASSYVDEQFF.

The chain has TRBV11-2 and TRBJ2-2, with D uncertain. This CDR3 is built from 14 residues. Germline V gene lookup returns CDR1 SGHAT and CDR2 FQNNGV. Trimming left V 2 bases short and J 1 base short, with 5 bases between. The CDR3 nucleotides are TGTGCCAGCAGCTTAAGCCAGAACACCGGGGAGCTGTTTTTT. As protein: CASSLSQNTGELFF. The variable domain in full, with the rest retrieved from reference TRBV11-2 and TRBJ2-2, is EAGVAQSPRYKIIEKRQSVAFWCNPISGHATLYWYQQILGQGPKLLIQFQNNGVVDDSQLPKDRFSAERLKGVDSTLKIQPAKLEDSAVYLCASSLSQNTGELFFGEGSRLTVL.

This rearrangement joins TRBV7-8 to TRBJ2-3; the D is unclear. The CDR3 length is 14 residues. V lost 2 bases, J lost 2 bases, and 8 bases lay in between. Germline CDR1 reads SGHVS; CDR2 reads FQNEAQ. CDR3 DNA: TGTGCCAGCAGCTTATATGACACCACAGATACGCAGTATTTT. It specifies CASSLYDTTDTQYF. The full variable domain, its missing parts supplied by reference TRBV7-8 and TRBJ2-3, is GAGVSQSPRYKVAKRGQDVALRCDPISGHVSLFWYQQALGQGPEFLTYFQNEAQLDKSGLPSDRFFAERPEGSVSTLKIQRTQQEDSAVYLCASSLYDTTDTQYFGPGTRLTVL.

The chain couples TRBV5-4 to TRBJ2-3; 8 nucleotides agree with TRBD2. The ends lost 0 bases at V and 2 bases at J; junction bases unmatched: 11. Germline lookup yields CDR1 SGHNT and CDR2 YYREEE (reference sequence). The CDR3 length is 18 residues. CDR3 nucleotides: TGTGCCAGCAGCTTGGGGGGAATAACTAGCGGAGTCACAGATACGCAGTATTTT. Translated: CASSLGGITSGVTDTQYF.

The chain couples TRBV28 to TRBJ2-5; 8 nucleotides match TRBD2. Germline CDR1 and CDR2: MDHEN and SYDVKM. The CDR3 totals 18 residues. Trimming removed 1 base from V and 1 base from J; junction bases left unmatched: 11. The DNA for the CDR3 is TGTGCCAGCAGTTTATTGGGGGGATATAGCGGGGTCCAAGAGACCCAGTACTTC. Translation: CASSLLGGYSGVQETQYF.

This clone was observed a handful of times. The rearrangement uses TRBV10-3 and TRBJ2-1; D is ambiguous. Germline loops: CDR1 ENHRY, CDR2 SYGVKD. CDR3 size: 13 residues. V was shortened by 7 bases and J by 4 bases, with 11 bases between the two germline ends. The CDR3 sequence: CAITPAAYNEQFF. CDR3 in DNA: TGTGCCATCACTCCGGCGGCGTACAATGAGCAGTTCTTC.

The rearrangement uses TRBV2 and TRBJ2-1; 14 positions match TRBD2. In germline, CDR1 is SNHLY, CDR2 FYNNEI. This CDR3 has 16 residues. J gave up 6 bases and V 3 bases, and 4 bases lay outside the gene matches. The CDR3 loop is CASSDLGLAGGNEQFF. The CDR3 region has the DNA TGTGCCAGCAGTGACCTCGGACTAGCGGGAGGCAATGAGCAGTTCTTC.

This clone was seen more than once but under ten times. This chain connects TRBV6-5 to TRBJ2-1; D perhaps matches TRBD2 (6 bases). CDR3 size: 14 residues. The ends were cut back, 5 bases at V and 9 bases at J, with 17 bases in the middle. Germline assignment: CDR1 MNHEY and CDR2 SVGAGI. CDR3 in DNA: TGTGCCAGCAGTACCCAGCTCGACGGGGGTGAGCAGTTCTTC. Its translation: CASSTQLDGGEQFF.

V gene TRBV25-1 combines with J gene TRBJ2-7, with 10 positions matching TRBD1. Losses at the gene ends were 6 bases for V and 4 bases for J; bases not matched to a gene: 6. The CDR3 extends over 14 amino acids. The germline V gene encodes CDR1 MGHDK and CDR2 SYGVNS. Written as DNA, the CDR3 is TGTGCCAGCAGCGTGGGACAGGGGATGTACGAGCAGTACTTC. Encoded protein: CASSVGQGMYEQYF.

This clone was seen a single time. This chain joins TRBV27 and TRBJ1-4; TRBD1 might be the D (5 bases). CDR3 length: 15 amino acids. Per germline, CDR1 MNHEY and CDR2 SMNVEV (reference sequence). Trimming stripped 3 bases from V and 1 base from J, with 9 bases between. The CDR3 is CASSFRGGTNEKLFF. The CDR3 region has the DNA TGTGCCAGCAGTTTCCGGGGGGGAACTAATGAAAAACTGTTTTTT.

This clone has more than one count but fewer than ten. V gene TRBV10-3 combines with J gene TRBJ1-1; D possibly corresponds to TRBD1 (5 bases). Germline V gene data show CDR1 as ENHRY and CDR2 as SYGVKD. V was shortened by 2 bases and J by 9 bases, with 10 bases between the two germline ends. This CDR3 comprises 12 residues. The CDR3 DNA reads TGTGCCATCAGTGAGCCAGGGTCTAAAGCTTTCTTT. As protein: CAISEPGSKAFF.

The chain couples TRBV5-6 to TRBJ2-5; possibly TRBD1 for D (5 bases). From germline, CDR1 is SGHDT and CDR2 YYEEEE. The CDR3 is made up of 16 amino acids. With 4 bases removed from V and 4 bases from J, the gap between germline ends came to 20 bases. The CDR3 sequence: CASSMPGAITGETQYF. In nucleotides, the CDR3 is TGTGCCAGCAGCATGCCTGGGGCGATCACGGGAGAGACCCAGTACTTC.

J is TRBJ2-7 and V is TRBV7-2; 11 bases fit TRBD2. From germline, CDR1 is SGHTA and CDR2 FQGNSA. There are 15 residues in the CDR3. V trimming: 1 base; J trimming: 5 bases; junction bases outside the gene matches: 4. CDR3 in DNA: TGTGCCAGCAGCTTAGTTCTTAGCGGGAGGGACGAGCAGTACTTC. Encoded protein: CASSLVLSGRDEQYF.

CDR3: CAWRARGGSTDTQYF. The CDR3 DNA is TGTGCCTGGAGGGCCCGAGGCGGGAGCACAGATACGCAGTATTTT. The chain couples TRBV30 to TRBJ2-3; TRBD2 is a possible D gene (5 bases). The germline gives CDR1 GTSNPN, CDR2 SVGIG (reference sequence). The CDR3 is made up of 15 amino acids. Trimming took off 3 bases at V and 0 bases at J, with 13 bases between the two ends.